This is a list of T cell receptor beta chains from one sample in a study of T-cell memory formation after mild COVID-19. TCRdb redid the calling of the 5' RACE reads with MiXCR, one entry per CDR3 protein. The sample shows roughly 130,000 distinct CDR3 sequences, more than 15% of them seen only once. Sequenced sample: PBMCs or a T cell subset sorted from them (not recorded which). The receptors shown here come from a man younger than 30 who had mild COVID-19 (a few samples of this study predate the infection). Cell type and time point are not known. Each CDR3 is given with its conserved first and last residue. D genes are given only for firm matches. Clone size is stated in some rows and not others, as once, few, many or a class when expanded.

v_call	clone_size	j_call	d_call	cdr3_nt	cdr3_aa
TRBV24-1	few	TRBJ2-1	TRBD1	TGTGCCACCAGTCAGTCGGGACAGGGGACCTACAATGAGCAGTTCTTC	CATSQSGQGTYNEQFF
TRBV6-2/TRBV6-3	few	TRBJ1-1	NA	TGTGCCAGCAGTCCCTTGGCAGGGAGTGGCACTGAAGCTTTCTTT	CASSPLAGSGTEAFF
TRBV12-3/TRBV12-4	NA	TRBJ1-5	NA	TGTGCCAGCAGTTCTACCACTTATCAGCCCCAGCATTTT	CASSSTTYQPQHF
TRBV4-3	many	TRBJ2-5	NA	TGCGCCAGCAGCCAAGATGCAGGTATCCAGTACTTC	CASSQDAGIQYF
TRBV6-2/TRBV6-3	few	TRBJ2-7	NA	TGTGCCAGCAGTTACTCGAACGGACGCTACGAGCAGTACTTC	CASSYSNGRYEQYF
TRBV4-1	few	TRBJ2-3	TRBD2	TGCGCCTCTTCCAAGCGGGAGTTCACAGATACGCAGTATTTT	CASSKREFTDTQYF
TRBV12-3/TRBV12-4	few	TRBJ2-1	NA	TGTGCCAGCAGTCTTCAGCTAGGTGAGCAGTTCTTC	CASSLQLGEQFF
TRBV7-7	many	TRBJ2-3	NA	TGTGCTAGCAGCCCTACGGGGGGCCCAGATACGCAGTATTTT	CASSPTGGPDTQYF
TRBV5-5	NA	TRBJ1-2	TRBD1	TGTGCCAGCAGCCCCGGACAGGGGGCCAGTGGCTACACCTTC	CASSPGQGASGYTF
TRBV30	once	TRBJ1-5	TRBD1	TGTGCCTGGAGTGCGGGACAGTTTAATGGTCAGCCCCAGCATTTT	CAWSAGQFNGQPQHF
TRBV24-1	NA	TRBJ2-5	NA	TGTGCCACCAGTGATGCCGCAGGGCAACAAGAGACCCAGTACTTC	CATSDAAGQQETQYF
TRBV20-1	NA	TRBJ2-1	TRBD2	TGCAGTGCAGTCAGACGGCGGGGGTCCAATGAGCAGTTCTTC	CSAVRRRGSNEQFF
TRBV5-1	NA	TRBJ2-1	NA	TGCGCCAGCAGCGCTAAACGGGACCCCCCGCTCGGTGAGCAGTTCTTC	CASSAKRDPPLGEQFF
TRBV20-1	few	TRBJ1-1	NA	TGCAGTGCTAGACTAGCAACAGGGAACACTGAAGCTTTCTTT	CSARLATGNTEAFF
TRBV7-3	many	TRBJ2-2	NA	TGTGCCAGCAGCCCCTGGTCGGACGGGGAGCTGTTTTTT	CASSPWSDGELFF
TRBV7-2	many	TRBJ2-3	NA	TGTGCCAGCAGAAAGCGGGGCACAGATACGCAGTATTTT	CASRKRGTDTQYF
TRBV2	many	TRBJ2-5	NA	TGTGCCAGCAGCGCCGGGTCTCAAGAGACCCAGTACTTC	CASSAGSQETQYF
TRBV12-3/TRBV12-4	NA	TRBJ2-7	NA	TGTGCCAGCAGTTTCGGGACGCCGGAGGGGCAGTACTTC	CASSFGTPEGQYF
TRBV5-5	few	TRBJ2-3	TRBD2	TGTGCCAGCAGCCGCGGGGGGGTGAACACAGATACGCAGTATTTT	CASSRGGVNTDTQYF
TRBV4-2	NA	TRBJ1-1	TRBD1	TGTGCCAGCAGCCAAATCCTGGGACCCAGGGGGTCGGAGGTAACTTTCTTT	CASSQILGPRGSEVTFF
TRBV5-1	many	TRBJ2-1	TRBD2	TGCGCCAGCAGCTGGAGCGGGGGGGATGAGCAGTTCTTC	CASSWSGGDEQFF
TRBV4-1	NA	TRBJ1-5	NA	TGCGCCAGCAGCCAAGTGTGGGATTATAGCAATCAGCCCCAGCATTTT	CASSQVWDYSNQPQHF
TRBV5-1	many	TRBJ2-7	NA	TGCGCCAGCAGCGTCAGGGCGGGGGAGCAGTACTTC	CASSVRAGEQYF
TRBV5-1	few	TRBJ2-5	NA	TGCGCCAGCAGCTCGTACAGGGCGCGGTCCCTCCCAGAGACCCAGTACTTC	CASSSYRARSLPETQYF
TRBV4-1	many	TRBJ2-4	NA	TGCGCCAGCAGCCAAGATCTGACCTTTAAAAACATTCAGTACTTC	CASSQDLTFKNIQYF
TRBV20-1	few	TRBJ1-6	NA	TGCAGTGCTTACCGCCTCGAGCCCTGGAATTCACCCCTCCACTTT	CSAYRLEPWNSPLHF
TRBV4-3	few	TRBJ2-3	NA	TGCGCCAGCAGCCAAGAAAGTGTAGTTTACACAGATACGCAGTATTTT	CASSQESVVYTDTQYF
TRBV27	NA	TRBJ2-5	NA	TGTGCCAGCATGGGGGATGTGCGTGAGACCCAGTACTTC	CASMGDVRETQYF
TRBV5-1	few	TRBJ1-1	TRBD1	TGCGCCAGCACCTATCGACAGGGGCTTAACACTGAAGCTTTCTTT	CASTYRQGLNTEAFF
TRBV20-1	few	TRBJ2-5	NA	TGCAGTGCTCGGGTCTCGGCAATAGGGACCCAGTACTTC	CSARVSAIGTQYF
TRBV19	NA	TRBJ2-5	NA	TGTGCCAGTAGTGCCGTAGGTGAGACCCAGTACTTC	CASSAVGETQYF
TRBV5-6	NA	TRBJ2-1	NA	TGTGCCAGCAGCGGGGACGCACACAATGAGCAGTTCTTC	CASSGDAHNEQFF
TRBV20-1	NA	TRBJ2-1	NA	TGCAGTGCTAGAGATCCGTGGGGACGGTACAATGAGCAGTTCTTC	CSARDPWGRYNEQFF
TRBV29-1	few	TRBJ1-2	NA	TGCAGCGCCGACAGGAGCGAAGACTATGGCTACACCTTC	CSADRSEDYGYTF
TRBV12-3/TRBV12-4	NA	TRBJ1-5	NA	TGTGCCAGCAGGACAGAGAGCAATCAGCCCAAGCATTTT	CASRTESNQPKHF
TRBV3-1	few	TRBJ2-1	NA	TGTGCCAGCAGCCAAAGGGGGGCGCTTGAGCAGTTCTTC	CASSQRGALEQFF
TRBV19	few	TRBJ2-4	TRBD1	TGTGCCAGTAGTACGCACTCGACAGGGCTAGCCAAAAACATTCAGTACTTC	CASSTHSTGLAKNIQYF